The 8 T cell receptor beta chains reported below all come from one sample, sequenced in a study of OX40 agonist ivuxolimab in advanced cancers. Library preparation employed the immunoSEQ multiplex PCR assay. The clones in this table, taken by TCRdb from immuneACCESS, are in-frame only. Not every clone is retained; where verified, under half of the shortfall comes from an unresolved V gene, and the cause of the rest is unknown. For this sample there are 25,000 to 35,000 clones; around 80% appear just once. The top ten constitute about 22% of the sample. The starting material was CD4+ or CD8+ T cells sorted from blood, obtained in a trial of the OX40 agonist ivuxolimab. The receptor set was obtained from an adult with an advanced solid tumor such as melanoma, head and neck, liver or kidney cancer.

This sequence joins TRBV7-2 and TRBJ2-7; no definite D call. Germline V gives CDR1 SGHTA, CDR2 FQGNSA. V lost 4 bases to trimming and J lost 5 bases, with 6 bases between them. The CDR3 runs 11 residues. The CDR3 coding sequence is TGTGCCAGCAGCTGGGCAAACGAGCAGTACTTC. It translates to CASSWANEQYF.

V and J are TRBV19 and TRBJ2-6, with 10 bases identical to TRBD1. CDR1 and CDR2 (germline): LNHDA, SQIVND (reference sequence). With 5 bases clipped from V and 2 bases from J, the junction kept 9 bases outside the gene matches. The CDR3 length is 18 residues. The CDR3 loop is CASSGRDRGGAGANVLTF. The CDR3 region has the DNA TGTGCCAGTAGTGGCCGGGACAGGGGAGGGGCTGGGGCCAACGTCCTGACTTTC. The whole variable domain, remainder taken from reference TRBV19 and TRBJ2-6, is DGGITQSPKYLFRKEGQNVTLSCEQNLNHDAMYWYRQDPGQGLRLIYYSQIVNDFQKGDIAEGYSVSREKKESFPLTVTSAQKNPTAFYLCASSGRDRGGAGANVLTFGAGSRLTVL.

The chain is built from TRBV18 and TRBJ2-7; 10 bases align to TRBD1. Trimming cost V 5 bases and J 5 bases; bases outside gene matches: 6. The CDR3 spans 14 residues. CDR1 is KGHSH, CDR2 LQKENI, per germline. In nucleotides, the CDR3 is TGTGCCAGCTCATCGAGGGGGACAGGGGACGAGCAGTACTTC. Its translation: CASSSRGTGDEQYF.

The chain employs TRBV5-1 and TRBJ1-4; the D is unclear. The CDR3 has 16 residues. V lost 1 base to trimming and J lost 7 bases, with 17 bases between them. The V gene's germline CDR1 is SGHRS and CDR2 YFSETQ. Here the CDR3 reads CASSLNSRSTGEKLFF. The CDR3 DNA is TGCGCCAGCAGCTTGAATAGCCGTAGCACGGGTGAAAAACTGTTTTTT.

The chain uses TRBV11-3 and TRBJ1-6; no firm D call. The CDR3 covers 13 residues. V was shortened by 5 bases and J by 10 bases, with 12 bases between the two germline ends. Germline CDR1 and CDR2: SGHNT and YENEEA. As DNA, the CDR3 is TGTGCCAGCAGCGAAAACAGCGACTCACCCCTCCACTTT. Protein sequence: CASSENSDSPLHF.

The genes are TRBV5-1 and TRBJ2-5, with D possibly being TRBD1 or TRBD2 (5 bases each). The CDR3 contains 14 residues. Germline CDR1 and CDR2: SGHRS and YFSETQ. V lost 5 bases, J lost 1 base, and 12 bases lay in between. The CDR3 coding sequence is TGCGCCAGCAGTAACCCGGGACCCCAAGAGACCCAGTACTTC. As protein: CASSNPGPQETQYF. Using reference TRBV5-1 and TRBJ2-5 for the parts outside the CDR3, the full variable domain is KAGVTQTPRYLIKTRGQQVTLSCSPISGHRSVSWYQQTPGQGLQFLFEYFSETQRNKGNFPGRFSGRQFSNSRSEMNVSTLELGDSALYLCASSNPGPQETQYFGPGTRLLVL.

The rearrangement links TRBV6-5 to TRBJ2-3; D gene uncertain. The CDR3 loop spans 15 amino acids. In germline, CDR1 is MNHEY, CDR2 SVGAGI. V lost 0 bases and J lost 0, with 7 bases in between. CDR3: CASSYSGQSTDTQYF. Written as DNA, the CDR3 is TGTGCCAGCAGTTACTCGGGCCAGAGCACAGATACGCAGTATTTT.

The J gene is TRBJ2-7, the V gene TRBV5-1; D is ambiguous. CDR1 SGHRS and CDR2 YFSETQ come from the germline V gene. This CDR3 comprises 12 residues. Between the trimmed V and J ends, which lost 2 bases and 5 bases, there was a span of 8 bases. CDR3 sequence (DNA): TGCGCCAGCAGCTTCTCAGGCGACGAGCAGTACTTC. Its translation is CASSFSGDEQYF.